One TCR beta chain is described in this entry. Antigen specificity is unknown. Libraries were prepared by immunoSEQ multiplex PCR; TCRdb keeps only in-frame clonotypes and omits some of them. The sample contains 150,000 or so clones, roughly nine tenths of which appear only once. Germline V gives CDR1 SGHDT, CDR2 YYEEEE. This CDR3 is 14 amino acids long. The junction had 7 bases not matched to a gene; V was cut back by 1 base and J by 8 bases. The record originates from a study of T cell responses to AZD1222 COVID-19 vaccine. The study's findings and limits: Among spike-specific TCRs, nearly half reportedly target unmutated variant regions. Among those given AZD1222, only six were seropositive at baseline. Donors were mostly white British, more females; clonal diversity possibly underestimated. The study found vaccine-associated CD4 TCRs spanning spike, dominant at 160-218 and 743-854.

This sample comprised peripheral blood, obtained on day 0 of AZD1222 vaccination. This TCR was recovered from an adult in good health. The chain is built from TRBV5-6 and TRBJ1-2, with 8 positions matching TRBD1. In DNA form, the CDR3 reads TGTGCCAGCAGCTTGCCCGACAGGGGCGAAGGCTACACCTTC. This sequence encodes CASSLPDRGEGYTF.